One sample yielded the 11 T cell receptor beta chains listed below, sequenced in a study of blood T cell repertoires in COVID-19. The method was immunoSEQ multiplex PCR; TCRdb's version includes in-frame clones alone and lacks a portion of them. The table has some 400,000 clones, approximately 77% seen once; the top ten hold more than 0.95%. The sample comprised peripheral blood. These receptors all stem from a human donor with acute or convalescent COVID-19. The donor label of this sample is uncertain.

V usage is TRBV7-9 and J usage is TRBJ2-7; 10 nucleotides align to TRBD1. The CDR3 has 16 residues. Germline CDR1 SEHNR, CDR2 FQNEAQ (reference sequence). J gave up 5 bases and V 3 bases, and 10 bases lay outside the gene matches. The CDR3, as DNA: TGTGCCAGCAGCTTCGCCGGGACAGGGGAGGTAGACGAGCAGTACTTC. Residues: CASSFAGTGEVDEQYF.

Regarding this clone: Different DNA sequences within this sample yield the same CDR3. V is TRBV18 and J is TRBJ1-1; no clear D gene. This CDR3 has 14 residues. From germline, CDR1 is KGHSH and CDR2 LQKENI. Deletions cut 4 bases from V and 0 bases from J, with 9 bases between. This CDR3 reads CASSRGEMNTEAFF. The CDR3 nucleotides read TGTGCCAGCTCACGGGGAGAGATGAACACTGAAGCTTTCTTT.

The table lists this clone with a count of one. The rearrangement joins TRBV3-1 (or the pseudogene TRBV3-2) to TRBJ2-1; D perhaps matches TRBD2 (5 bases). V was shortened by 4 bases and J by 0 bases, with 10 bases between the two germline ends. The CDR3 extends over 15 amino acids. CDR1 and CDR2 from the germline V gene are LGHDT and YNNKEL (reference sequence). This CDR3 is CASSRVGSSYNEQFF. The CDR3 DNA sequence: TGTGCCAGCAGCCGCGTTGGGAGCTCCTACAATGAGCAGTTCTTC.

The V and J genes are TRBV19 and TRBJ1-5, with D unclear. Germline V gene sequence: CDR1 LNHDA, CDR2 SQIVND (reference sequence). V lost 3 bases and J 0 bases, leaving 12 bases between the germline ends. The CDR3 is 16 amino acids. CDR3 in DNA: TGTGCCAGTAGTATGGCGCACTACTATAGCAATCAGCCCCAGCATTTT. Protein sequence: CASSMAHYYSNQPQHF.

This sequence joins TRBV28 and TRBJ2-4, with TRBD2 matching over 8 bases. J lost 7 bases, V lost 6 bases, and 11 bases had no gene match. Germline-derived CDR1 and CDR2 are MDHEN and SYDVKM. The CDR3 consists of 15 residues. CDR3 amino acids: CASSPTRGGGNIQYF. CDR3 coding DNA: TGTGCCAGCAGCCCAACCCGAGGCGGGGGGAACATTCAGTACTTC.

V gene TRBV6-5 combines with J gene TRBJ1-1, with 9 bases aligning to TRBD1. The CDR3 consists of 15 residues. The J segment lost 0 bases and the V segment lost 6 bases, leaving 5 bases of the junction unmatched. Germline CDR1 and CDR2: MNHEY and SVGAGI. As DNA, the CDR3 is TGTGCCAGCAGGGACAGGGGTAAAATGAACACTGAAGCTTTCTTT. Amino acids: CASRDRGKMNTEAFF.

The chain recombines TRBV7-6 with TRBJ1-6; D remains unclear. CDR1 is SGHVS, CDR2 FNYEAQ, per germline. The length of the CDR3 is 15 residues. The V end lost 1 base, the J end lost 8 bases, and 12 bases lay between the germline ends. The CDR3 here is CASSLEVRLDSPLHF. CDR3 bases: TGTGCCAGCAGCTTAGAAGTGAGGCTCGATTCACCCCTCCACTTT.

CDR3 nucleotide sequence: TGTGCCAGCAGCTTAGCCGGGACTAGCGGGTCCTACGAGCAGTACTTC. Translated, it gives CASSLAGTSGSYEQYF. This chain joins TRBV7-6 and TRBJ2-7, with 12 positions matching TRBD2. Germline loops: CDR1 SGHVS, CDR2 FNYEAQ. Trimming at V came to 0 bases and at J to 1 base, leaving 1 base not matched to a gene. The CDR3 is made up of 16 amino acids.

The rearrangement links TRBV19 to TRBJ1-6, with unresolved D. Trimming took off 7 bases at V and 11 bases at J, with 21 bases between the two ends. The V gene's germline CDR1 is LNHDA and CDR2 SQIVND (reference sequence). The CDR3 has 15 residues. The CDR3 loop is CASKEAPDPYPPLHF. CDR3 DNA sequence: TGTGCCAGTAAAGAGGCCCCAGATCCTTACCCACCCCTCCACTTT. The whole variable domain, filled in from reference TRBV19 and TRBJ1-6, reads DGGITQSPKYLFRKEGQNVTLSCEQNLNHDAMYWYRQDPGQGLRLIYYSQIVNDFQKGDIAEGYSVSREKKESFPLTVTSAQKNPTAFYLCASKEAPDPYPPLHFGNGTRLTVT.

The chain links TRBV3-1 (or the pseudogene TRBV3-2) to TRBJ1-1, with D possibly being TRBD1 (5 bases). Germline CDR1 reads LGHDT; CDR2 reads YNNKEL (reference sequence). V lost 4 bases and J 4 bases, leaving 13 bases between the germline ends. The CDR3 covers 14 residues. CDR3 sequence: CASSRRQPFTEAFF. The CDR3 DNA is TGTGCCAGCAGCCGCAGACAGCCCTTCACTGAAGCTTTCTTT.

The V call is TRBV7-9, the J call TRBJ2-1, with TRBD2 as a possible D gene (6 bases). Trimming pared 4 bases from V and 7 bases from J, leaving 17 bases between. The V gene's germline CDR1 is SEHNR and CDR2 FQNEAQ (reference sequence). The CDR3 spans 15 residues. The CDR3 sequence is CASSSRRRGENEQFF. CDR3 sequence (DNA): TGTGCCAGCAGCTCCCGACGGCGGGGTGAAAATGAGCAGTTCTTC.